The text below deals with one T cell receptor beta chain. The target antigen is unknown. This specimen comes from a study of cytomegalovirus exposure and HLA in healthy donors. General study results and limits: Common viral pathogens seemed to be connected with several of the most significant clusters, according to a later analysis. Later work associated over 15,000 TCR beta sequences with HLA alleles at 0.05 false discovery rate.

The germline V gene encodes CDR1 SGHRS and CDR2 YFSETQ. This CDR3 comprises 14 residues. J gave up 5 bases and V 3 bases, and 5 bases lay outside the gene matches. Amplification used 60 Vbeta primers and 13 Jbeta primers. The protocol was immunoSEQ multiplex PCR, while the TCRdb copy is restricted to in-frame clones and leaves out a portion. The sample table includes around 100,000 clones. The chain links TRBV5-1 to TRBJ2-7, with 10 bases identical to TRBD1. Sequencing used PBMCs. This receptor was obtained from a man aged 30 to 45 in good health and CMV-seronegative. The CDR3: CASSSPGTGDEQYF. DNA of the CDR3: TGCGCCAGCAGCTCCCCCGGGACAGGGGACGAGCAGTACTTC.